These T cell receptor beta chains were read from a single sample in a study of blood T cell repertoires in COVID-19. The table came from immunoSEQ multiplex PCR; TCRdb's copy has only in-frame clones and leaves some out. The sample includes 95,000 to 100,000 clones, roughly four fifths of them seen just once. Sequenced sample: peripheral blood. Source of these receptors: a human donor in a cohort sampled during active COVID-19. CDR3s include the opening cysteine and the closing phenylalanine or tryptophan. The D gene is left open where the match is weak. Some rows mark clone size as missing; the rest say once, few, many or name a class of expanded clone.

j_call d_call v_call clone_size cdr3_aa cdr3_nt
TRBJ2-7 . TRBV9 . CASSVDLGRAYEQYF TGTGCCAGCAGCGTAGATTTGGGCAGGGCCTACGAGCAGTACTTC
TRBJ2-3 TRBD2 TRBV2 . CASKVAGGILDTQYF TGTGCCAGCAAGGTAGCGGGGGGAATATTAGATACGCAGTATTTT
TRBJ1-1 . TRBV6-5 . CASSYSRSQNTEAFF TGTGCCAGCAGTTACTCGAGGTCACAGAACACTGAAGCTTTCTTT
TRBJ2-2 . TRBV11-2 . CASSLNGNTGELFF TGTGCCAGCAGCTTAAACGGGAACACCGGGGAGCTGTTTTTT
TRBJ1-1 . TRBV6-6 few CASNMGATTFF TGTGCCAGCAACATGGGGGCTACGACTTTCTTT
TRBJ2-7 TRBD1 TRBV7-2 few CASSGWDRVGEQYF TGTGCCAGCAGCGGCTGGGACAGGGTTGGCGAGCAGTACTTC
TRBJ2-7 . TRBV6-5 . CASRTGPGGPYEQYF TGTGCCAGCAGAACCGGGCCCGGAGGCCCCTACGAGCAGTACTTC
TRBJ2-2 . TRBV19 . CASSMGLGELFF TGTGCCAGTAGTATGGGGCTCGGGGAGCTGTTTTTT
TRBJ2-7 . TRBV7-8 few CASSRGPSGRGTYEQYF TGTGCCAGCAGCCGCGGCCCCAGCGGGCGTGGTACCTACGAGCAGTACTTC
TRBJ1-1 . TRBV3-1/TRBV3-2 . CASSQGSVGVMNTEAFF TGTGCCAGCAGCCAAGGTTCGGTGGGCGTAATGAACACTGAAGCTTTCTTT
TRBJ1-4 . TRBV29-1 . CSVAWGANEKLFF TGCAGCGTTGCGTGGGGGGCTAATGAAAAACTGTTTTTT
TRBJ2-3 TRBD2 TRBV7-9 . CASSSRRGAGVTDTQYF TGTGCCAGCAGCTCGCGGCGGGGGGCAGGGGTGACAGATACGCAGTATTTT
TRBJ2-1 TRBD2 TRBV5-1 . CASSNSGRAGYEQFF TGCGCCAGCAGCAATAGCGGGAGGGCGGGGTATGAGCAGTTCTTC
TRBJ2-7 TRBD2 TRBV10-3 . CAISERGGLGGYEQYF TGTGCCATCAGTGAGAGAGGGGGACTAGGAGGCTACGAGCAGTACTTC
TRBJ2-5 TRBD2 TRBV11-2 few CASTSTWTSGAQETQYF TGTGCCAGCACCAGCACTTGGACTAGCGGGGCCCAAGAGACCCAGTACTTC
TRBJ1-5 . TRBV5-1 . CASSLVGGHNQPQHF TGCGCCAGCAGCTTGGTAGGGGGACACAATCAGCCCCAGCATTTT
TRBJ1-1 . TRBV12-5 medium-sized CASGQFLNTEAFF TGTGCTAGTGGACAGTTCCTAAACACTGAAGCTTTCTTT
TRBJ2-2 TRBD2 TRBV11-2 . CASSLDTSGRGGTGELFF TGTGCCAGCAGCTTAGATACTAGCGGGAGGGGTGGCACCGGGGAGCTGTTTTTT
TRBJ2-7 TRBD2 TRBV7-8 . CASSLSASGGTYEQYF TGTGCCAGCAGCTTAAGTGCTAGCGGGGGGACCTACGAGCAGTACTTC
TRBJ1-4 TRBD1 TRBV5-1 . CASSTGGTVATNEKLFF TGCGCCAGCAGCACCGGAGGGACAGTTGCAACTAATGAAAAACTGTTTTTT
TRBJ1-1 TRBD1 TRBV19 . CASSKGQGGTEAFF TGTGCCAGTAGTAAGGGACAGGGGGGAACTGAAGCTTTCTTT
TRBJ2-1 TRBD2 TRBV4-3 . CASSQSVWTSGGVGSYNEQFF TGCGCCAGCAGCCAAAGTGTATGGACTAGCGGGGGGGTCGGCTCCTACAATGAGCAGTTCTTC
TRBJ1-5 TRBD1 TRBV19 . CASTPGQGYSNQPQHF TGTGCCAGTACACCGGGACAGGGTTATAGCAATCAGCCCCAGCATTTT
TRBJ2-5 . TRBV24-1 few CATSDEYQETQYF TGTGCCACCAGTGATGAGTACCAAGAGACCCAGTACTTC
TRBJ2-7 TRBD1 TRBV12-3/TRBV12-4 . CASSSGDREQYF TGTGCCAGCAGTTCGGGGGACAGGGAGCAGTACTTC
TRBJ1-2 TRBD1 TRBV6-5 . CASSYSIQGASNTF TGTGCCAGCAGTTACTCGATACAGGGGGCTTCGAACACCTTC
TRBJ2-7 . TRBV6-1 . CASRRGLAYEQYF TGTGCCAGCAGGAGAGGTTTGGCCTACGAGCAGTACTTC
TRBJ2-1 TRBD2 TRBV9 . CASSVGLAGGDNEQFF TGTGCCAGCAGCGTAGGATTAGCGGGGGGGGACAATGAGCAGTTCTTC
TRBJ2-5 . TRBV5-1 . CASSRLGRDVGPETQYF TGCGCCAGCAGCCGCCTGGGGCGGGATGTAGGTCCCGAGACCCAGTACTTC
TRBJ1-5 . TRBV10-1 . CASSSPVGNQPQHF TGCGCCAGCAGTTCGCCAGTCGGCAATCAGCCCCAGCATTTT
TRBJ2-2 . TRBV10-3 . CAIRVETNTGELFF TGTGCCATCAGGGTAGAGACGAACACCGGGGAGCTGTTTTTT
TRBJ2-1 . TRBV6-4 . CASSDITGVRNEQFF TGTGCCAGCAGTGATATAACGGGAGTGAGGAATGAGCAGTTCTTC
TRBJ1-2 . TRBV5-1 . CASSFAGAVQEGYTF TGCGCCAGCAGCTTCGCAGGGGCGGTCCAGGAGGGCTACACCTTC
TRBJ2-7 . TRBV28 . CASSPGHFYEQYF TGTGCCAGCAGTCCGGGACACTTTTACGAGCAGTACTTC
TRBJ1-2 . TRBV19 . CASTPFRGRDGYTF TGTGCCAGTACGCCTTTTCGAGGGCGCGATGGCTACACCTTC
TRBJ1-4 TRBD1 TRBV6-2/TRBV6-3 . CASSGQAATNEKLFF TGTGCCAGCAGTGGACAGGCAGCAACTAATGAAAAACTGTTTTTT
TRBJ1-1 . TRBV25-1 . CASRGPLNTEAFF TGTGCCAGCCGGGGTCCCCTTAACACTGAAGCTTTCTTT
TRBJ1-1 . TRBV7-6 few CASREQPTVNTEAFF TGTGCCAGCAGAGAACAACCGACAGTGAACACTGAAGCTTTCTTT
TRBJ1-5 . TRBV12-3/TRBV12-4 . CASSVDIDQPQHF TGTGCCAGCAGCGTGGACATAGATCAGCCCCAGCATTTT
TRBJ2-2 . TRBV5-1 . CASSLTVAGELFF TGCGCCAGCAGCTTGACAGTGGCCGGGGAGCTGTTTTTT
TRBJ1-6 . TRBV28 . CASSSIRIGANSPLHF TGTGCCAGCAGTTCGATCCGGATAGGAGCCAATTCACCCCTCCACTTT
TRBJ2-5 TRBD1 TRBV7-2 . CASSATGNQETQYF TGTGCCAGCAGCGCGACAGGGAACCAAGAGACCCAGTACTTC
TRBJ1-2 TRBD1 TRBV5-1 . CASSPGDRGATNYGYTF TGCGCCAGCAGCCCTGGGGACAGGGGCGCTACTAACTATGGCTACACCTTC
TRBJ1-5 . TRBV14 . CASSQGGNQPQHF TGTGCCAGCAGCCAGGGAGGCAATCAGCCCCAGCATTTT
TRBJ1-5 . TRBV5-1 . CASSLSAGNNQPQHF TGCGCCAGCAGCTTGTCTGCGGGTAACAATCAGCCCCAGCATTTT
TRBJ2-7 TRBD2 TRBV5-1 . CASSLLTSGANSYEQYF TGCGCCAGCAGCTTGTTAACTAGCGGGGCTAACTCCTACGAGCAGTACTTC
TRBJ1-2 . TRBV10-2 . CASSEPGRSLYGYTF TGCGCCAGCAGTGAGCCTGGGAGGTCCCTCTATGGCTACACCTTC
TRBJ2-1 . TRBV3-1/TRBV3-2 . CASSRRVADASYNEQFF TGTGCCAGCAGCCGGAGGGTGGCGGACGCCTCCTACAATGAGCAGTTCTTC